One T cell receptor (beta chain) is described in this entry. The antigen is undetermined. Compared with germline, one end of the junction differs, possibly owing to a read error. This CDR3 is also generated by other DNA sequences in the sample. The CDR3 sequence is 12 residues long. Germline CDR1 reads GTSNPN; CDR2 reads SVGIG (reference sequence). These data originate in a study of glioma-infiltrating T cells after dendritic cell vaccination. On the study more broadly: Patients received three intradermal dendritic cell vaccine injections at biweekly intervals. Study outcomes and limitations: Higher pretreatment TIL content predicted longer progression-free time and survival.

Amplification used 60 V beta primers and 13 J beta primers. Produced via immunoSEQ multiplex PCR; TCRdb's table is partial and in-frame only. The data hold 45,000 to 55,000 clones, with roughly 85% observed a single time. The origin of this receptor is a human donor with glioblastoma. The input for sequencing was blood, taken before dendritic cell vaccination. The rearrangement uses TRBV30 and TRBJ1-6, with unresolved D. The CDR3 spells CAWRRVNSPLHF. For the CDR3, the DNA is TGTGCCTGGAGGAGGGTTAATTCCCCCCTCCACTTT.